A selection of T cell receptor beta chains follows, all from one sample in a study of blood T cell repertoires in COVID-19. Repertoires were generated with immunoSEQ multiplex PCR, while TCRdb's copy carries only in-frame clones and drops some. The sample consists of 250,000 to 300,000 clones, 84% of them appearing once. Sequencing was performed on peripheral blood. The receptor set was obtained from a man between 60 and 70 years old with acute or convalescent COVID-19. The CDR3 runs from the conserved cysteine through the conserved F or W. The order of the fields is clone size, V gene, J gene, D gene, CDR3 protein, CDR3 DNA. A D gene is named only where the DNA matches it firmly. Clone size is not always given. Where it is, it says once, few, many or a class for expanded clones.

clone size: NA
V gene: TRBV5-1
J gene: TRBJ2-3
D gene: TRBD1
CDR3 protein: CASSPRSPGQGSTDTQYF
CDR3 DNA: TGCGCCAGCAGCCCCCGGTCCCCGGGACAGGGTAGCACAGATACGCAGTATTTT

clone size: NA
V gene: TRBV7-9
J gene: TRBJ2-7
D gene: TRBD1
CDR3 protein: CASSSGQGRNYEQYF
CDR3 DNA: TGTGCCAGCAGTTCCGGACAGGGAAGAAACTACGAGCAGTACTTC

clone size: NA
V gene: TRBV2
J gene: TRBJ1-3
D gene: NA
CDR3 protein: CASQQGNSGNTIYF
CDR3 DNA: TGTGCCAGCCAACAGGGTAATTCTGGAAACACCATATATTTT

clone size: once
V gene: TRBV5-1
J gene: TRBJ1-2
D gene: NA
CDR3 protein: CASSLGQGVGYTF
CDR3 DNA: TGCGCCAGCAGCTTGGGGCAGGGCGTTGGCTACACCTTC

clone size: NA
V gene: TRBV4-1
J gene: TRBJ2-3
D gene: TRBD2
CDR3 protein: CASSPRLAGGPDTQYF
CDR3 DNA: TGCGCCAGCAGCCCGAGACTAGCGGGGGGCCCAGATACGCAGTATTTT

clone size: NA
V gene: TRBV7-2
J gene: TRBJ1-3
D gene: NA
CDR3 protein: CASSRGGAGNTIYF
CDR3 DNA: TGTGCCAGCAGCCGGGGGGGGGCTGGAAACACCATATATTTT

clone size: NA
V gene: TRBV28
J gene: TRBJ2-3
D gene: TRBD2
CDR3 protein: CASRKIAGGPTDTQYF
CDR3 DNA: TGTGCCAGCAGAAAGATAGCGGGAGGGCCTACAGATACGCAGTATTTT

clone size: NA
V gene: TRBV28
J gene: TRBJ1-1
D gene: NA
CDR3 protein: CASSLESTEAFF
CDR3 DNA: TGTGCCAGCAGTTTAGAGAGCACTGAAGCTTTCTTT

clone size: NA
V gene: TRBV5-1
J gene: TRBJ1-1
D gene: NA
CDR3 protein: CASSWGSAVMNTEAFF
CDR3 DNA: TGCGCCAGCAGTTGGGGCAGCGCAGTCATGAACACTGAAGCTTTCTTT

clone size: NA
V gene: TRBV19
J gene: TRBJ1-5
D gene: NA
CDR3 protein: CASSLYPTPEGNQPQHF
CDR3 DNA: TGTGCCAGTAGCTTATACCCGACCCCTGAGGGCAATCAGCCCCAGCATTTT

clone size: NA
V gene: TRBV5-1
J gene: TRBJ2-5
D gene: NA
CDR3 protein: CASSLMTRVQETQYF
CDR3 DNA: TGCGCCAGCAGCTTGATGACGAGGGTCCAAGAGACCCAGTACTTC

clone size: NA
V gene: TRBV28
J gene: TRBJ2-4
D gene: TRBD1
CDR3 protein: CASSVSGTGGWSIQYF
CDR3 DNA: TGTGCCAGCAGTGTATCGGGGACAGGGGGGTGGAGCATTCAGTACTTC

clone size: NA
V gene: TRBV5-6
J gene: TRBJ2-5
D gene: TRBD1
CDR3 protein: CASSLAGTGGRETQYF
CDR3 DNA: TGTGCCAGCAGCTTGGCCGGGACAGGGGGCCGAGAGACCCAGTACTTC

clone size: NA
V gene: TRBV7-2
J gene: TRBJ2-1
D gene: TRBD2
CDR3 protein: CASSVGAGGPYNEQFF
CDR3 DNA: TGTGCCAGCAGCGTCGGGGCGGGAGGGCCCTACAATGAGCAGTTCTTC

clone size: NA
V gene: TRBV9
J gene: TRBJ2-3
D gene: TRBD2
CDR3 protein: CASSVPGLAGVTTDTQYF
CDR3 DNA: TGTGCCAGCAGCGTTCCGGGACTAGCGGGGGTCACCACAGATACGCAGTATTTT

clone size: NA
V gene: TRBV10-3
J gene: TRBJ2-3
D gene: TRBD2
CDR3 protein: CAIRLAGGDTQYF
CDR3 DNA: TGTGCCATCAGGCTAGCGGGAGGAGATACGCAGTATTTT

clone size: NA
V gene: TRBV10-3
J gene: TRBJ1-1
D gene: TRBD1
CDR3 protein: CAISEQGDTEAFF
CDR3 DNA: TGTGCCATCAGTGAGCAGGGGGACACTGAAGCTTTCTTT

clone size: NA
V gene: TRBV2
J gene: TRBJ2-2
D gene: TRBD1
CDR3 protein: CASSLDRGYNTGELFF
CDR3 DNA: TGTGCCAGCAGCCTAGACAGGGGGTATAACACCGGGGAGCTGTTTTTT

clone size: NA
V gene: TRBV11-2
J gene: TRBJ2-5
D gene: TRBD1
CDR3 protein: CASSPVRRGRGETQYF
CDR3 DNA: TGTGCCAGCAGCCCGGTTCGCAGGGGGCGCGGGGAGACCCAGTACTTC

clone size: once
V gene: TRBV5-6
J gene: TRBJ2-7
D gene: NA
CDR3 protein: CASSPSPGQIYEQYF
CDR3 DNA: TGTGCCAGCAGCCCCTCTCCGGGTCAAATTTACGAGCAGTACTTC

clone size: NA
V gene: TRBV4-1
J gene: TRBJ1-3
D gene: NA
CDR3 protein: CASSQDGARRGNTIYF
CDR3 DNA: TGCGCCAGCAGCCAAGATGGGGCCAGACGGGGAAACACCATATATTTT

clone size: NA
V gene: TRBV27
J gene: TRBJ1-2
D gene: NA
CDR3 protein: CASSLNGAGGGYTF
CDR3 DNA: TGTGCCAGTTCTCTCAACGGGGCGGGAGGTGGCTACACCTTC

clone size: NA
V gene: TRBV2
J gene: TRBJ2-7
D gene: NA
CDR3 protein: CASSGGRERSYSYEQYF
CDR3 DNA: TGTGCCAGCAGTGGGGGTCGGGAGCGGTCGTACTCCTACGAGCAGTACTTC

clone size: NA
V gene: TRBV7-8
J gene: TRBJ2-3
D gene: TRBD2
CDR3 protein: CASSLLTSGGRGTQYF
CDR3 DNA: TGTGCCAGCAGCTTATTGACTAGCGGGGGAAGGGGTACGCAGTATTTT